This T cell receptor beta chain originates from a study of CD4 T cells in relation to SARS-CoV-2 and coronaviruses (dated by TCRdb to 2020 to 2022). Broadly, across the study: Across all 12 patients in the full convalescent cohort, ages ranged from roughly 20 to 80 years, with a median of 38. Of the 12 convalescent patients, 8 were male and 4 were female, and two of the subjects were Hispanic. Patient-derived lymphoblastoid cell lines were used to map the HLA restriction of shared crossreactive spike epitopes. Memory CD4+ T cell crossreactivity between SARS-CoV-2 and common cold coronavirus spike proteins was assessed at the TCR clonotype level in the study. Samples from three pre-COVID donors and the naive versus memory experiments were sequenced with the Adaptive Biotechnologies TCR-sequencing kit; other data were Illumina-based. For other donors in the study, expansion assays were sequenced with a different, Illumina-based TCR-beta assay.

Deep-resolution immunoSEQ TCR-beta sequencing was performed on DNA from uncultured naive and memory CD4+ T cells. As for how the authors treated the data: During preprocessing, nonproductive sequences were removed, along with CDR3s that did not begin with C, did not end with F or W, or were shorter than 7 amino acids. Cultured and uncultured naive and memory CD4+ repertoires were searched for CDR3s previously identified as spike- and CEF-reactive. Pairwise Levenshtein distance, computed with the stringdist R package after three terminal residues were trimmed from each end, was used as the measure of CDR3 homology. TCRdb carries this immuneACCESS record with in-frame sequences only. Its versions omit some clonotypes, under half of them owing to an unresolved V gene in the studies checked, with the rest unexplained. The DNA was the basis for D and trimming; V, J and clone size are from that table. The sample includes about 38,000 clones, with 88% observed a single time. The ten largest account for more than 7% of the sample.

The full study reports these points: No donor contributed both pre-pandemic and post-infection samples, which limited tracing the source of pre-existing responses. Crossreactivity analysis was centred on spike protein, so crossreactivity against other viral proteins was not assessed. In approximately 65% of donors, memory CD4+ clonotypes turned up that crossrecognized SARS-CoV-2 and at least one common cold coronavirus spike. Naive versus memory sequencing indicated that memory recall responses, rather than primary responses primed during culture, are detected by the assay. Small numbers of patients and of tested TCRs limited the study. Compared with monoreactive clones, crossreactive clones had significantly weaker SARS-CoV-2-driven expansion, a result consistent with antigenic imprinting.

V was cut back by 0 bases and J by 4 bases, leaving a gap of 13 bases between them. Taken from cysteine to phenylalanine, the CDR3 has 16 residues. The entry retains the CDR3 DNA only, 48 bases that are in frame from base 1. The CDR1 and CDR2 encoded by the germline V gene are MNHEY and SVGAGI. Comments on this clone: It lacks a known antigen. No much larger clone exists at a distance of one base, and base qualities are not known.

Naive and memory CD4+ T cells were separated from cryopreserved PBMCs by CD4 enrichment followed by EasySep naive CD4+ T cell enrichment. Ficoll-Paque PLUS gradient centrifugation was used to isolate PBMCs from leukapheresis product or whole blood. PBMCs were either used fresh in the expansion assay or cryopreserved at -140 degrees C. The QIAamp Micro DNA Kit was used to extract genomic DNA from the CD4+ T cells. This sequence was found in an adult with COVID-19. Here the chain combines TRBV6-5 and TRBJ2-1, with the D gene uncertain. Sequenced: memory CD4+ T cells from PBMCs. The cell subset or site tag for this specimen amounts to: memory (non-naive) CD4+ T cells. The CDR3 region reads CASSYSALNRYNEQFF. The bases are TGTGCCAGCAGTTACTCTGCTCTCAACAGATACAATGAGCAGTTCTTC.